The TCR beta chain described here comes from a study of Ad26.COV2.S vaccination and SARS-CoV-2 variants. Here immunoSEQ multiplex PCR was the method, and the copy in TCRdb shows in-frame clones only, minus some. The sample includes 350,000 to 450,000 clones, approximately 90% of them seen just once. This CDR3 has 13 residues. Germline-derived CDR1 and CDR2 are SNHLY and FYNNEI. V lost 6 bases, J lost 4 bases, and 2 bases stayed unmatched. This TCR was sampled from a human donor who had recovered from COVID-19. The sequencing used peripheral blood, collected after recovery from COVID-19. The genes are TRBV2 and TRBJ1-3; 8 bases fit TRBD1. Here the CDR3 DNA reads TGTGCCAGCAGCGGACAGGGAGGAAACACCATATATTTT. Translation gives CASSGQGGNTIYF.